This paragraph reports one T cell receptor beta chain. Trimming at V came to 4 bases and at J to 0 bases, leaving 1 base not matched to a gene. This CDR3 has 14 residues. In germline, CDR1 is LNHDA, CDR2 SQIVND (reference sequence). Original methodology: Amplification of reference gene primers provided the estimated nucleated cell counts. Method: immunoSEQ multiplex PCR; TCRdb's copy keeps in-frame clones and lacks some. The V and J calls and clone size were taken over from that table, and D and trimming were inferred from the DNA. The sample records approximately 100,000 clones, approximately 92% being singletons. The data were taken from a study of blood T cell repertoires in COVID-19. Study-level background: Some COVID-19 samples were acute and others convalescent; all came from the United States, Italy and Spain. PBMCs, B-cell-depleted T cells, or T cells provided the cDNA or gDNA that made up the material.

Sequenced: peripheral blood. The sequence derives from a woman aged 80 or over with acute or convalescent COVID-19. The V and J genes are TRBV19 and TRBJ1-1; 8 positions match TRBD1. The CDR3 DNA sequence: TGTGCCAGTAGTAAGGGACAGGTGAACACTGAAGCTTTCTTT. Translating gives CASSKGQVNTEAFF.